A single sample is the source of the 29 T cell receptor beta chains below, sequenced in a study of blood T cell repertoires in COVID-19. Sequencing was performed with immunoSEQ multiplex PCR; in TCRdb, only in-frame clones are kept and a portion is missing. The table has about 72,000 clones, roughly 86% seen once. The specimen sequenced was peripheral blood. All receptors derive from a woman aged 60 to 75 with acute or convalescent COVID-19.

This chain uses TRBV25-1 with TRBJ2-1, with 8 positions matching TRBD2. V lost 3 bases, J lost 4 bases, and 8 bases stayed unmatched. The V gene's germline CDR1 is MGHDK and CDR2 SYGVNS. This CDR3 spans 16 amino acids. The chain's CDR3 is CASSDVRGGRYNEQFF. Written as DNA, the CDR3 is TGTGCCAGCAGTGACGTCCGGGGGGGGAGGTACAATGAGCAGTTCTTC.

This sequence joins TRBV10-3 and TRBJ2-7; no clear D. Germline CDR1 and CDR2: ENHRY and SYGVKD. With 3 bases removed from V and 6 bases from J, the gap between germline ends came to 6 bases. This CDR3 has 11 residues. The CDR3 bases are TGTGCCATCAGTGATATCTCCGAGCAGTACTTC. Translated: CAISDISEQYF.

This chain links TRBV14 with TRBJ2-1; 7 bases map to TRBD2. The junction had 14 bases not matched to a gene; V was cut back by 5 bases and J by 7 bases. CDR3 size: 16 residues. The germline CDR1 and CDR2 sequences are SGHDN and FVKESK. This CDR3 is CASSIRAGGTGNEQFF. CDR3 DNA sequence: TGTGCCAGCAGCATACGAGCCGGGGGGACGGGAAATGAGCAGTTCTTC.

V is TRBV5-6 and J is TRBJ2-3; 11 bases fit TRBD2. Germline CDR1 and CDR2: SGHDT and YYEEEE. The CDR3 runs to 17 residues. V shed 1 base and J 3 bases; nucleotides not matched to a gene: 7. The CDR3 here is CASSLLLAGGQTDTQYF. The CDR3 DNA sequence: TGTGCCAGCAGCTTGCTTTTAGCGGGGGGGCAGACAGATACGCAGTATTTT.

This chain connects TRBV18 to TRBJ1-5, with 7 bases lining up with TRBD1. Germline V gene sequence: CDR1 KGHSH, CDR2 LQKENI. This CDR3 contains 13 residues. Trimming cost V 8 bases and J 5 bases; bases outside gene matches: 6. The CDR3 here is CASQGTADQPQHF. CDR3 coding DNA: TGTGCCAGCCAAGGGACAGCGGATCAGCCCCAGCATTTT.

This chain links TRBV9 with TRBJ1-3; 9 nucleotides line up with TRBD1. Per germline, CDR1 SGDLS and CDR2 YYNGEE. With 1 base clipped from V and 0 bases from J, the junction kept 2 bases outside the gene matches. The CDR3 runs 16 residues. The CDR3 bases are TGTGCCAGCAGCGTAAAGGGACAGGGCTCTGGAAACACCATATATTTT. It is translated as CASSVKGQGSGNTIYF.

V and J are TRBV30 and TRBJ2-3; tentatively, D is TRBD1 (6 bases). CDR1 and CDR2 (germline): GTSNPN, SVGIG (reference sequence). The CDR3 sequence is 12 residues long. V lost 1 base and J lost 9, with 11 bases in between. In DNA form, the CDR3 reads TGTGCCTGGAGTGAAGGACAGAGAACGCAGTATTTT. Translated: CAWSEGQRTQYF.

This sequence joins TRBV19 and TRBJ2-7, with 8 bases fitting TRBD1. CDR3 size: 14 residues. Trimming took 3 bases from V and 5 from J; bases not matched to a gene: 6. The germline CDR1 and CDR2 sequences are LNHDA and SQIVND (reference sequence). The CDR3 region is CASSIPDRVHEQYF. The CDR3 bases are TGTGCCAGTAGTATCCCGGACAGGGTCCACGAGCAGTACTTC.

This chain uses TRBV19 with TRBJ2-6, with D perhaps matching TRBD1 (5 bases). Trimming took 9 bases from V and 0 from J, leaving 9 bases between them. The CDR3 spans 14 residues. CDR1 is LNHDA, CDR2 SQIVND, per germline (reference sequence). This CDR3 reads CASTQVSGANVLTF. In DNA form, the CDR3 reads TGTGCCAGCACACAGGTCTCTGGGGCCAACGTCCTGACTTTC. Variable domain in full (rest from reference TRBV19 and TRBJ2-6): DGGITQSPKYLFRKEGQNVTLSCEQNLNHDAMYWYRQDPGQGLRLIYYSQIVNDFQKGDIAEGYSVSREKKESFPLTVTSAQKNPTAFYLCASTQVSGANVLTFGAGSRLTVL.

This clone was observed once. The V and J genes are TRBV3-1 (or the pseudogene TRBV3-2) and TRBJ2-7; 9 nucleotides agree with TRBD2. J was trimmed by 6 bases and V by 0 bases; bases with no gene match: 6. The CDR3 is 15 amino acids. Germline CDR1 LGHDT, CDR2 YNNKEL (reference sequence). CDR3 sequence (DNA): TGTGCCAGCAGCCAAGATTCTAGCGGGGTTTCCGAGCAGTACTTC. This codes for CASSQDSSGVSEQYF.

This chain connects TRBV7-9 to TRBJ1-2; D is perhaps TRBD1 (5 bases). Germline V gene data show CDR1 as SEHNR and CDR2 as FQNEAQ (reference sequence). The CDR3 covers 14 residues. Trimming removed 1 base from V and 3 bases from J, with 9 bases in between. The CDR3 sequence: CASSLGTRDYGYTF. CDR3 DNA: TGTGCCAGCAGCTTAGGAACCAGGGACTATGGCTACACCTTC.

The count of this clone is one. This chain uses TRBV5-4 with TRBJ1-3; possible D gene TRBD1, 5 bases. Germline CDR1 and CDR2: SGHNT and YYREEE (reference sequence). This CDR3 has 16 residues. Trimming removed 2 bases from V and 0 bases from J, with 12 bases in between. CDR3 nucleotide sequence: TGTGCCAGCAGCTTTGCGGGGGACCACTCTGGAAACACCATATATTTT. This sequence encodes CASSFAGDHSGNTIYF.

The V gene is TRBV7-9, the J gene TRBJ2-5, with a possible D match to TRBD1 (5 bases). CDR1 is SEHNR, CDR2 FQNEAQ, per germline (reference sequence). V was shortened by 3 bases and J by 0 bases, with 14 bases between the two germline ends. The CDR3 has 16 amino acids. The CDR3 region is CASSLGHPLYQETQYF. CDR3 coding DNA: TGTGCCAGCAGCTTGGGGCACCCTCTGTACCAAGAGACCCAGTACTTC.

The genes are TRBV29-1 and TRBJ1-1; the D gene is possibly TRBD1 (5 bases). The CDR3 is 13 amino acids. Germline V gene data show CDR1 as SQVTM and CDR2 as ANQGSEA. V lost 3 bases, J lost 1 base, and 9 bases lay in between. CDR3 region: CSVEKGRNTEAFF. The CDR3 DNA reads TGCAGCGTTGAGAAGGGGCGGAACACTGAAGCTTTCTTT.

This clone was picked up one time. This chain uses TRBV6-5 with TRBJ2-7; 7 bases line up with TRBD1. The CDR3 spans 14 residues. Trimming at V came to 2 bases and at J to 5 bases, leaving 6 bases not matched to a gene. In germline, CDR1 is MNHEY, CDR2 SVGAGI. CDR3 loop: CASSYQGTANEQYF. The CDR3, as DNA: TGTGCCAGCAGTTACCAAGGGACAGCGAACGAGCAGTACTTC.

This clone was observed a handful of times. This chain connects TRBV29-1 to TRBJ2-1; D uncertain. The CDR3 loop spans 13 amino acids. Germline V CDR1 and CDR2: SQVTM, ANQGSEA. Trimming removed 6 bases from V and 2 bases from J, with 11 bases in between. The CDR3: CSVVKPAYNEQFF. In DNA form, the CDR3 reads TGCAGCGTCGTAAAGCCGGCCTACAATGAGCAGTTCTTC.

A single count supports this clone. The chain recombines TRBV2 with TRBJ2-3, with 7 bases aligning to TRBD2. This CDR3 comprises 15 residues. Germline V gives CDR1 SNHLY, CDR2 FYNNEI. Trimming removed 3 bases from V and 6 bases from J; junction bases left unmatched: 9. The CDR3: CASSDPGLPSDTQYF. In DNA form, the CDR3 reads TGTGCCAGCAGTGATCCGGGACTACCCAGCGATACGCAGTATTTT.

V gene TRBV18 combines with J gene TRBJ1-1; 8 nucleotides line up with TRBD1. CDR1 and CDR2 (germline): KGHSH, LQKENI. V lost 5 bases and J lost 10; bases outside the gene matches: 18. The length of the CDR3 is 16 residues. The CDR3 here is CASSDVAGGAGSGAFF. CDR3 in DNA: TGTGCCAGCTCAGACGTGGCAGGGGGCGCGGGGTCGGGAGCTTTCTTT.

The chain recombines TRBV6-5 with TRBJ1-3; no firm D call. The CDR3 loop spans 13 amino acids. Germline loops: CDR1 MNHEY, CDR2 SVGAGI. V was cut by 9 bases and J by 1 base, with 10 bases left in between. The CDR3 nucleotides are TGTGCCAGTACCCGGGATTCTGGAAACACCATATATTTT. Translation: CASTRDSGNTIYF.

This clone appeared once. This rearrangement joins TRBV9 to TRBJ1-6; D gene uncertain. The CDR3 has 13 residues. Germline V gene sequence: CDR1 SGDLS, CDR2 YYNGEE. V was cut by 0 bases and J by 10 bases, with 8 bases left in between. For the CDR3, the DNA is TGTGCCAGCAGCGTAGGGGTCAGGTCACCCCTCCACTTT. Its protein product is CASSVGVRSPLHF.

The chain uses TRBV3-1 (or the pseudogene TRBV3-2) and TRBJ2-3, with 7 nucleotides matching TRBD2. Unmatched junction bases numbered 4, after V lost 3 bases and J lost 1 base. The V gene's germline CDR1 is LGHDT and CDR2 YNNKEL (reference sequence). This CDR3 spans 15 amino acids. This chain's CDR3 is CASSHGLERTDTQYF. In DNA, the CDR3 is TGTGCCAGCAGCCACGGACTAGAGCGCACAGATACGCAGTATTTT.

The chain's CDR3 is CASSIVRGATDTQYF. CDR3 bases: TGTGCCAGTAGTATTGTGCGGGGCGCCACAGATACGCAGTATTTT. This rearrangement joins TRBV19 to TRBJ2-3, with D perhaps TRBD2 (6 bases). With 3 bases removed from V and 2 bases from J, the gap between germline ends came to 12 bases. The CDR3 spans 15 residues. From germline, CDR1 is LNHDA and CDR2 SQIVND (reference sequence).

The chain links TRBV5-4 to TRBJ2-7; 13 bases match TRBD2. This CDR3 comprises 15 residues. The J segment lost 2 bases and the V segment lost 5 bases, leaving 4 bases of the junction unmatched. Germline assignment: CDR1 SGHNT and CDR2 YYREEE (reference sequence). CDR3 DNA sequence: TGTGCCAGCAGTCGACTAGCGGGGGGAACCTACGAGCAGTACTTC. Translation: CASSRLAGGTYEQYF.

This chain joins TRBV7-9 and TRBJ1-5, with unresolved D. The CDR3 contains 13 residues. Trimming pared 3 bases from V and 7 bases from J, leaving 10 bases between. Germline lookup yields CDR1 SEHNR and CDR2 FQNEAQ (reference sequence). The CDR3 region has the DNA TGTGCCAGCAGCTTGTCCGGGGTCCAGCCCCAGCATTTT. Translated, it gives CASSLSGVQPQHF.

This clone occurred once. The chain joins TRBV7-3 to TRBJ2-7, with TRBD2 as a possible D gene (5 bases). The germline CDR1 and CDR2 sequences are SGHTA and FQGTGA. This CDR3 comprises 13 residues. The V and J ends lost 5 bases and 4 bases respectively, with 12 bases between them. The CDR3 DNA follows: TGTGCCAGCAGCCCCGCGGGCGGGTACGAGCAGTACTTC. It is translated as CASSPAGGYEQYF.

This sequence joins TRBV5-1 and TRBJ1-2, with no clear D. The CDR3 runs to 12 residues. Trimming removed 0 bases from V and 6 bases from J, with 6 bases in between. Germline values: CDR1 SGHRS, CDR2 YFSETQ. The CDR3 nucleotides are TGCGCCAGCAGCTTGGCTGGGCATGGCTACACCTTC. Encoded protein: CASSLAGHGYTF.

The chain joins TRBV28 to TRBJ1-2; D possibly corresponds to TRBD1 (5 bases). The CDR3 runs 14 residues. Per the germline V gene, CDR1 is MDHEN and CDR2 is SYDVKM. Trimming took off 1 base at V and 7 bases at J, with 13 bases between the two ends. The CDR3 DNA reads TGTGCCAGCAGTTTATTAGGGGTGTCAGGTGGCTACACCTTC. Translating it yields CASSLLGVSGGYTF.

This clone came up many times. The V and J genes are TRBV2 and TRBJ1-2; perhaps TRBD1 as D (6 bases). V was pared by 6 bases and J by 3 bases, with 17 bases between. There are 15 residues in the CDR3. Germline V gene lookup returns CDR1 SNHLY and CDR2 FYNNEI. CDR3 bases: TGTGCCAGCAGGAGGACCACAGGGTTCGACTATGGCTACACCTTC. Encoded protein: CASRRTTGFDYGYTF.

The chain combines TRBV2 with TRBJ1-2, with TRBD1 matching over 7 bases. V was clipped by 4 bases and J by 6 bases; unmatched bases: 8. Germline CDR1 is SNHLY and CDR2 is FYNNEI. CDR3 size: 14 residues. The CDR3 DNA reads TGTGCCAGCAGTGGATTCAGGACAGGAAATGGCTACACCTTC. As protein: CASSGFRTGNGYTF.